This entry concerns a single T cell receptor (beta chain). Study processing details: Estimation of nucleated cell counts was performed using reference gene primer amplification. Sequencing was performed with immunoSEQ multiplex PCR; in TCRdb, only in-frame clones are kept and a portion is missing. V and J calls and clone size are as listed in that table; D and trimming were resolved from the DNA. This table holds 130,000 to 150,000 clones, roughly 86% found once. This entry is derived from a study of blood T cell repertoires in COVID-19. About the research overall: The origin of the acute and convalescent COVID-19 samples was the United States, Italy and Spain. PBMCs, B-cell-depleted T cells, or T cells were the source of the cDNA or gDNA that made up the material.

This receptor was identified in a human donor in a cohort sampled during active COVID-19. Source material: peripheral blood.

The CDR3 here is CASSLANPGWGESDTQYF. CDR3 DNA sequence: TGTGCCAGCAGCTTAGCGAATCCAGGTTGGGGGGAGTCAGATACGCAGTATTTT. The V call is TRBV7-2, the J call TRBJ2-3, with D possibly TRBD2 on 6 matching bases. V was cut by 0 bases and J by 4 bases, with 20 bases left in between. Germline-derived CDR1 and CDR2 are SGHTA and FQGNSA. The CDR3 covers 18 residues.